This is a list of T cell receptor beta chains from one sample in a study of CD8 T cells in ankylosing spondylitis. One entry per CDR3 protein results from TCRdb running MiXCR on the 5' RACE reads. The table records some 840,000 distinct CDR3 sequences, about 12% of them present only once. The sequenced material came from blood, either unsorted or a sorted T cell fraction (not recorded which). The receptors shown here come from a male donor with ankylosing spondylitis. Both conserved end residues are part of each CDR3. The order of the fields is D gene, V gene, clone size, J gene, CDR3 protein, CDR3 DNA. D genes are given only for firm matches. Expanded clones get a size class; other rows say once, few or many, or leave the size out.

>.|TRBV5-1|few|TRBJ1-2
CASSTHEIPAGGYTF
TGCGCCAGCAGCACCCATGAGATCCCCGCAGGAGGCTACACCTTC
>.|TRBV12-3/TRBV12-4|many|TRBJ1-1
CASSLHSWDTEAFF
TGTGCCAGCAGTTTACACAGCTGGGACACTGAAGCTTTCTTT
>.|TRBV7-2|.|TRBJ2-7
CASSKSPGTSYEQYF
TGTGCCAGCAGCAAATCGCCGGGGACAAGCTACGAGCAGTACTTC
>.|TRBV6-4|few|TRBJ1-1
CASSDSFGASMNTEAFF
TGTGCCAGCAGTGACTCATTTGGTGCCAGCATGAACACTGAAGCTTTCTTT
>TRBD1|TRBV20-1|few|TRBJ1-6
CSASPGTANSPLHF
TGCAGTGCTTCCCCCGGGACAGCTAATTCACCCCTCCACTTT
>TRBD1|TRBV4-2|.|TRBJ2-7
CASSQEGGQGVYEQYF
TGTGCCAGCAGCCAAGAAGGTGGACAGGGAGTCTACGAGCAGTACTTC
>.|TRBV12-3/TRBV12-4|few|TRBJ1-2
CASSLRRGGYGYTF
TGTGCCAGCAGTCTACGTCGGGGTGGCTATGGCTACACCTTC
>.|TRBV7-2|few|TRBJ1-5
CASSLIDRGPQHF
TGTGCCAGCAGCTTAATTGACCGGGGGCCCCAGCATTTT
>.|TRBV5-1|.|TRBJ2-3
CASSRPGLGDTQYF
TGCGCCAGCAGCCGGCCAGGACTTGGGGATACGCAGTATTTT
>.|TRBV12-3/TRBV12-4|.|TRBJ2-7
CASSFIESDEQYF
TGTGCCAGCAGTTTCATAGAGTCGGACGAGCAGTACTTC
>.|TRBV7-2|few|TRBJ1-2
CASSRGQVGYTF
TGTGCCAGCAGCCGTGGACAAGTCGGCTACACCTTC
>.|TRBV15|many|TRBJ1-2
CATSSLLPELTRNYGYTF
TGTGCCACCAGCTCCTTACTCCCGGAGCTCACAAGGAACTATGGCTACACCTTC
>.|TRBV12-3/TRBV12-4|.|TRBJ1-1
CASSLSFVEEAFF
TGTGCCAGCAGTTTGTCTTTCGTAGAAGAAGCTTTCTTT
>.|TRBV5-1|many|TRBJ1-1
CASSLGGDGNTEAFF
TGCGCCAGCAGCTTGGGGGGGGACGGCAACACTGAAGCTTTCTTT
>TRBD2|TRBV11-1|.|TRBJ2-1
CASSLAGTSGGHSSYNEQFF
TGTGCCAGCAGCTTGGCAGGGACTAGCGGGGGCCATAGCTCCTACAATGAGCAGTTCTTC
>TRBD1|TRBV12-5|few|TRBJ2-1
CASGTGESNEQFF
TGTGCTAGCGGGACAGGGGAATCTAATGAGCAGTTCTTC
>TRBD2|TRBV5-4|.|TRBJ2-5
CASSLARSAGQTQYF
TGTGCCAGCAGCTTGGCCAGGTCAGCGGGGCAGACCCAGTACTTC
>.|TRBV5-1|few|TRBJ2-7
CASSFWVGSGSSYEQYF
TGCGCCAGCAGCTTTTGGGTAGGTAGCGGAAGCTCCTACGAGCAGTACTTC
>.|TRBV4-3|few|TRBJ2-1
CASSPEWVFDNEQFF
TGCGCCAGCAGCCCAGAGTGGGTCTTCGACAATGAGCAGTTCTTC
>.|TRBV28|.|TRBJ2-7
CASTSGGTAVYEQYF
TGTGCCAGCACTTCAGGGGGGACAGCTGTTTACGAGCAGTACTTC
>.|TRBV18|few|TRBJ2-5
CASSPTPGQETQYF
TGTGCCAGCTCACCAACTCCTGGGCAAGAGACCCAGTACTTC
>TRBD1|TRBV6-6|.|TRBJ1-2
CASNVDRDYGYTF
TGTGCCAGCAACGTCGACAGGGACTATGGCTACACCTTC
>.|TRBV4-2|few|TRBJ1-2
CASSQAEPVYGYTF
TGTGCCAGCAGCCAAGCAGAGCCTGTCTATGGCTACACCTTC
>.|TRBV12-3/TRBV12-4|many|TRBJ2-3
CASSPSGKDTQYF
TGTGCCAGCAGTCCCTCTGGGAAAGATACGCAGTATTTT
>TRBD1|TRBV20-1|few|TRBJ2-7
CSARALDRASEQYF
TGCAGTGCTAGGGCGCTAGACAGGGCGAGCGAGCAGTACTTC
>.|TRBV4-3|many|TRBJ2-2
CASSQDAGTGELFF
TGCGCCAGCAGCCAAGATGCTGGTACCGGGGAGCTGTTTTTT
>.|TRBV28|.|TRBJ2-7
CASTLVGTFHEQYF
TGTGCCAGCACCCTCGTTGGGACATTCCACGAGCAGTACTTC
>.|TRBV4-3|.|TRBJ2-1
CASSQVQSSYNEQFF
TGCGCCAGCAGCCAAGTCCAAAGCTCCTACAATGAGCAGTTCTTC
>.|TRBV12-3/TRBV12-4|many|TRBJ1-2
CASSPDRLRPTF
TGTGCCAGCAGTCCAGACAGGTTAAGGCCAACCTTC
>TRBD2|TRBV5-1|many|TRBJ2-7
CASSGLAGSYEQYF
TGCGCCAGCAGCGGACTAGCGGGGTCCTACGAGCAGTACTTC
>TRBD2|TRBV6-1|.|TRBJ2-1
CASSLGLAVFNEQFF
TGTGCCAGCAGCCTTGGACTAGCGGTCTTCAATGAGCAGTTCTTC
>TRBD2|TRBV20-1|many|TRBJ2-7
CSASPLRLAGGLGEQYF
TGCAGTGCTTCCCCCCTTAGACTAGCGGGTGGTTTAGGCGAGCAGTACTTC
>TRBD1|TRBV29-1|.|TRBJ1-1
CSVRDLRQGPNTEAFF
TGCAGCGTTCGAGATCTACGACAGGGCCCGAACACTGAAGCTTTCTTT
>.|TRBV5-6|few|TRBJ2-3
CASSFRRGTSTDTQYF
TGTGCCAGCAGCTTCCGCAGGGGCACTAGCACAGATACGCAGTATTTT
>.|TRBV5-1|once|TRBJ1-3
CASSLHLGVKGNTIYF
TGCGCCAGCAGCTTGCATCTCGGGGTTAAAGGAAACACCATATATTTT
>TRBD1|TRBV9|.|TRBJ2-5
CASSVGALGGLETQYF
TGTGCCAGCAGCGTAGGTGCACTAGGGGGCCTAGAGACCCAGTACTTC
>TRBD2|TRBV5-1|many|TRBJ2-1
CASSLAGAHSYNEQFF
TGCGCCAGCAGTCTAGCGGGAGCCCACTCCTACAATGAGCAGTTCTTC
>TRBD2|TRBV5-1|many|TRBJ2-1
CASTGLAAFNEQFF
TGCGCCAGTACGGGGCTAGCGGCGTTCAATGAGCAGTTCTTC
>TRBD2|TRBV20-1|few|TRBJ2-1
CSARRTSENNEQFF
TGCAGTGCTAGGAGGACTAGCGAGAACAATGAGCAGTTCTTC
>.|TRBV5-6|many|TRBJ1-1
CASSLRTDEAFF
TGTGCCAGCAGCTTGAGGACAGACGAAGCTTTCTTT
>.|TRBV5-1|.|TRBJ1-1
CASSLDHRENTEAFF
TGCGCCAGCAGCTTGGATCACAGGGAAAACACTGAAGCTTTCTTT
>.|TRBV5-1|.|TRBJ1-2
CASSLLPQVNYGYTF
TGCGCCAGCAGCTTGTTACCCCAGGTGAACTATGGCTACACCTTC
>.|TRBV5-1|many|TRBJ2-2
CASSLNGELFF
TGCGCCAGCAGCTTGAACGGGGAGCTGTTTTTT
>TRBD2|TRBV20-1|many|TRBJ2-1
CSALTSGGESRYNEQFF
TGCAGTGCTTTGACTAGCGGGGGGGAATCCCGCTACAATGAGCAGTTCTTC
>TRBD2|TRBV7-2|many|TRBJ2-1
CASSLMGLAGDEQFF
TGTGCCAGCAGCTTAATGGGACTAGCGGGCGATGAGCAGTTCTTC
>TRBD1|TRBV20-1|few|TRBJ2-7
CSAVTDRSYEQYF
TGCAGTGCTGTAACGGACAGGTCCTACGAGCAGTACTTC
>TRBD1|TRBV5-4|.|TRBJ1-2
CASSRLTGDYGYTF
TGTGCCAGCAGCCGCCTAACAGGGGACTATGGCTACACCTTC